This record concerns one TCR beta chain sequence. Its antigen is as yet unknown. Its ends do not fully match the called genes, so a read error is possible. This entry is derived from a study of T-cell reconstitution after alpha-beta-depleted transplantation in children. Overall study findings and caveats: Several hundred expanded graft clones reportedly were the source of alpha-beta T cells about two months after transplant.

The CDR3 totals 14 residues. TCRbeta library construction was performed incorporating unique molecular identifiers. TCRdb re-derived calls from the PCR reads in MiXCR, one entry per CDR3 protein. The sample carries 280,000 or so distinct CDR3 sequences, roughly 12% recorded once. The chain joins TRBV12-3 or TRBV12-4 to TRBJ2-1; TRBD2 might be the D (5 bases). The sequence was collected from a male patient under 10 years old who had a stem cell transplant for chronic granulomatous disease, so the T cells may come from the graft donor. The sample consisted of peripheral blood, taken 180 days after TCRalphabeta/CD19-depleted stem cell transplant. CDR3 region: CANSLAHTANEQFF. The DNA for the CDR3 is TGTGCCAACAGTTTAGCGCACACAGCCAATGAGCAGTTCTTC.